What follows are 26 T cell receptor beta chains derived from one specimen sequenced in a study of blood T cell repertoires in COVID-19. The repertoire was sequenced with immunoSEQ multiplex PCR; TCRdb's copy has only in-frame clones and lacks some. The data hold 260,000 or so clones, with about four fifths observed a single time. The material sequenced was peripheral blood. The receptors here all came from a woman older than 75 with COVID-19, enrolled during active disease.

The chain uses TRBV2 and TRBJ2-1; 10 bases line up with TRBD2. The CDR3 sequence is 15 residues long. V trimming: 6 bases; J trimming: 8 bases; junction bases outside the gene matches: 10. Germline V gene sequence: CDR1 SNHLY, CDR2 FYNNEI. The CDR3 DNA reads TGTGCCAGCAGGAGGTCTAGCGGGAGCTTGGATGAGCAGTTCTTC. It translates to CASRRSSGSLDEQFF.

Here the CDR3 DNA reads TGCGCCAGCAGCCAAGACAGGGCTCAGCCCCAGCATTTT. This codes for CASSQDRAQPQHF. The chain couples TRBV4-3 to TRBJ1-5; D perhaps matches TRBD1 (5 bases). The germline V gene encodes CDR1 LGHNA and CDR2 YSLEER. CDR3 size: 13 residues. Trimming shortened V by 0 bases and J by 6 bases, and 6 bases separated the two germline ends.

This rearrangement joins TRBV18 to TRBJ1-2, with D possibly being TRBD1 (5 bases). Trimming removed 3 bases at V and 5 bases at J, with 16 bases between. The length of the CDR3 is 15 residues. CDR1 is KGHSH and CDR2 is LQKENI in the germline V gene. CDR3 in amino acids: CASSPPPGGTYGYTF. In nucleotides, the CDR3 is TGTGCCAGCTCACCTCCCCCGGGGGGGACGTATGGCTACACCTTC.

The chain uses TRBV11-2 and TRBJ2-7, with 9 bases fitting TRBD1. The germline V gene has CDR1 SGHAT and CDR2 FQNNGV. The CDR3 is made up of 16 amino acids. Germline trimming cut 1 base from V and 6 bases from J; bases unmatched to any gene: 10. The CDR3 DNA sequence: TGTGCCAGCAGCTTAGGCTCCCCGGACAGGGGTTTCGAGCAGTACTTC. Encoded protein: CASSLGSPDRGFEQYF.

The chain employs TRBV28 and TRBJ2-2; D gene ambiguous. This CDR3 region has 12 residues. CDR1 MDHEN and CDR2 SYDVKM come from the germline V gene. Trimming shortened V by 6 bases and J by 6 bases, and 8 bases separated the two germline ends. The CDR3 here is CASRSSAGELFF. The DNA for the CDR3 is TGTGCCAGCAGATCCTCCGCCGGGGAGCTGTTTTTT.

This chain links TRBV7-2 with TRBJ2-1, with 8 bases matching TRBD1. Trimming took 2 bases from V and 3 from J; bases not matched to a gene: 3. Per germline, CDR1 SGHTA and CDR2 FQGNSA. The CDR3 contains 15 residues. DNA of the CDR3: TGTGCCAGCAGCTTAAGAGGACAGGGCTACAATGAGCAGTTCTTC. Its translation: CASSLRGQGYNEQFF.

This rearrangement joins TRBV5-1 to TRBJ2-5, with TRBD2 identical over 7 bases. CDR3 size: 14 residues. V trimming: 1 base; J trimming: 3 bases; junction bases outside the gene matches: 3. Germline V gene lookup returns CDR1 SGHRS and CDR2 YFSETQ. The chain's CDR3 is CASSLNLAEETQYF. In DNA form, the CDR3 reads TGCGCCAGCAGCTTGAATCTAGCGGAAGAGACCCAGTACTTC. Full variable domain (rest looked up from reference TRBV5-1 and TRBJ2-5): KAGVTQTPRYLIKTRGQQVTLSCSPISGHRSVSWYQQTPGQGLQFLFEYFSETQRNKGNFPGRFSGRQFSNSRSEMNVSTLELGDSALYLCASSLNLAEETQYFGPGTRLLVL.

Here the CDR3 DNA reads TGTGCCAGTGCCCTGGGGGGGCACTCTCAAGAGACCCAGTACTTC. Encoded protein: CASALGGHSQETQYF. J is TRBJ2-5 and V is TRBV9; possible D gene TRBD2, 7 bases. V was clipped by 8 bases and J by 2 bases, with 19 bases between them. This CDR3 contains 15 residues. The V gene's germline CDR1 is SGDLS and CDR2 YYNGEE.

The gene calls are TRBV10-3 and TRBJ2-1; possibly TRBD2 for D (6 bases). The CDR3 covers 14 residues. The germline V and J ends were trimmed by 4 bases and 2 bases, with 9 bases remaining between them. From germline, CDR1 is ENHRY and CDR2 SYGVKD. The CDR3 spells CAISATSTYNEQFF. Here the CDR3 DNA reads TGTGCCATCAGTGCAACTAGCACCTACAATGAGCAGTTCTTC.

The genes are TRBV2 and TRBJ2-1, with D perhaps TRBD2 (6 bases). V lost 2 bases and J 4 bases, leaving 12 bases between the germline ends. This CDR3 contains 15 residues. Germline V gene sequence: CDR1 SNHLY, CDR2 FYNNEI. DNA for the CDR3: TGTGCCAGCAGTGAACAAGCGGGTAGATACAATGAGCAGTTCTTC. This gives the protein CASSEQAGRYNEQFF.

V is TRBV7-9 and J is TRBJ2-7; TRBD1 matches 7 bases. Per germline, CDR1 SEHNR and CDR2 FQNEAQ (reference sequence). The J segment lost 0 bases and the V segment lost 1 base, leaving 9 bases of the junction unmatched. The CDR3 runs to 17 residues. This chain's CDR3 is CASSLGFGTEISYEQYF. For the CDR3, the DNA is TGTGCCAGCAGCTTAGGCTTTGGGACAGAGATCTCCTACGAGCAGTACTTC.

The chain recombines TRBV4-2 with TRBJ1-5; D gene ambiguous. Trimming took 0 bases from V and 1 from J, leaving 7 bases between them. The CDR3 sequence is 15 residues long. Germline V gives CDR1 LGHNA, CDR2 YNFKEQ. In DNA form, the CDR3 reads TGTGCCAGCAGCCAAGATGGAGCCAGCAATCAGCCCCAGCATTTT. Protein: CASSQDGASNQPQHF.

The chain has TRBV7-3 and TRBJ2-7; 11 bases agree with TRBD2. CDR1 and CDR2 from the germline V gene are SGHTA and FQGTGA. The V segment lost 0 bases and the J segment 3 bases; nucleotides outside the gene matches: 4. This CDR3 spans 16 amino acids. The chain's CDR3 is CASSLTPTSGSYEQYF. The CDR3 nucleotides read TGTGCCAGCAGCTTAACGCCCACTAGCGGGAGCTACGAGCAGTACTTC.

This chain connects TRBV6-5 to TRBJ2-4; 8 positions match TRBD1. The CDR3 contains 15 residues. Looked up from germline, CDR1 is MNHEY and CDR2 is SVGAGI. V was clipped by 10 bases and J by 5 bases; unmatched bases: 13. The CDR3 DNA follows: TGTGCCACAGGCAACCCGGGACAGGAGGAAAACATTCAGTACTTC. Residues: CATGNPGQEENIQYF.

The chain employs TRBV6-1 and TRBJ2-6; 9 bases agree with TRBD1. Losses at the gene ends were 3 bases for V and 0 bases for J; bases not matched to a gene: 3. Germline V gene sequence: CDR1 MNHNS, CDR2 SASEGT. The CDR3 has 17 amino acids. CDR3 amino acids: CASSEDRGFSGANVLTF. The DNA of the CDR3 is TGTGCCAGCAGTGAGGACAGGGGCTTCTCTGGGGCCAACGTCCTGACTTTC.

The chain links TRBV9 to TRBJ2-3; D unclear. This CDR3 comprises 16 residues. Germline assignment: CDR1 SGDLS and CDR2 YYNGEE. Trimming shortened V by 0 bases and J by 0 bases, and 11 bases separated the two germline ends. The CDR3 is CASSVGAPSSTDTQYF. In DNA form, the CDR3 reads TGTGCCAGCAGCGTAGGGGCCCCATCTAGCACAGATACGCAGTATTTT.

The rearrangement uses TRBV15 and TRBJ2-1, with 7 positions matching TRBD2. CDR3 size: 15 residues. In germline, CDR1 is LNHNV, CDR2 YYDKDF (reference sequence). CDR3 bases: TGTGCTGCGGGAGACGGACGCCGGACCTACAATGAGCAGTTCTTC. Protein: CAAGDGRRTYNEQFF.

This chain joins TRBV10-3 and TRBJ1-1, with 9 bases fitting TRBD1. Trimming cost V 7 bases and J 5 bases; bases outside gene matches: 11. The CDR3 runs 15 residues. In germline, CDR1 is ENHRY, CDR2 SYGVKD. The CDR3 protein is CAIKVGTGRGTEAFF. In nucleotides, the CDR3 is TGTGCCATCAAGGTAGGGACAGGGAGAGGGACTGAAGCTTTCTTT.

The chain recombines TRBV24-1 with TRBJ2-2; D is unresolved. The V gene's germline CDR1 is KGHDR and CDR2 SFDVKD. The length of the CDR3 is 12 residues. Trimming took 6 bases from V and 6 from J, leaving 7 bases between them. DNA of the CDR3: TGTGCCACCAGTCTTGGCCCCGGGGAGCTGTTTTTT. The encoded protein is CATSLGPGELFF.

This clone was detected once. The chain is built from TRBV11-2 and TRBJ1-4, with 7 bases identical to TRBD1. The ends lost 3 bases at V and 5 bases at J; junction bases unmatched: 9. CDR1 is SGHAT and CDR2 is FQNNGV in the germline V gene. The CDR3 spans 16 residues. CDR3 protein: CASSFGRGVKNEKLFF. The DNA for the CDR3 is TGTGCCAGCAGCTTCGGCAGGGGGGTGAAAAATGAAAAACTGTTTTTT.

The V gene is TRBV6-5, the J gene TRBJ2-7; D is perhaps TRBD2 (5 bases). The CDR3 sequence is 15 residues long. Per the germline V gene, CDR1 is MNHEY and CDR2 is SVGAGI. The germline V and J ends were trimmed by 4 bases and 1 base, with 14 bases remaining between them. CDR3: CASSLKWTGSYEQYF. The CDR3 nucleotides read TGTGCCAGCAGTTTAAAGTGGACTGGGTCCTACGAGCAGTACTTC.

The chain combines TRBV28 with TRBJ1-1, with TRBD1 identical over 9 bases. Looked up from germline, CDR1 is MDHEN and CDR2 is SYDVKM. The junction had 3 bases not matched to a gene; V was cut back by 6 bases and J by 1 base. The CDR3 consists of 14 residues. The CDR3 loop reads CASRKGQGNTEAFF. DNA for the CDR3: TGTGCCAGCAGAAAGGGACAGGGGAACACTGAAGCTTTCTTT.

The gene calls are TRBV10-3 and TRBJ2-1, with 11 bases aligning to TRBD1. The ends lost 5 bases at V and 7 bases at J; junction bases unmatched: 7. Germline V lookup: CDR1 ENHRY, CDR2 SYGVKD. The CDR3 consists of 15 residues. The CDR3 protein is CAISSRGTGGNEQFF. CDR3 coding DNA: TGTGCCATCAGTTCCCGGGGGACAGGGGGGAATGAGCAGTTCTTC.

The chain carries TRBV18 and TRBJ1-1; no reliable D call. The ends were cut back, 1 base at V and 5 bases at J, with 11 bases in the middle. From germline, CDR1 is KGHSH and CDR2 LQKENI. This CDR3 spans 14 amino acids. DNA of the CDR3: TGTGCCAGCTCACCACAGCCCGCCGGGACTGAAGCTTTCTTT. It translates to CASSPQPAGTEAFF.

The chain is built from TRBV6-4 and TRBJ2-3, with TRBD1 matching 9 bases. Trimming removed 6 bases from V and 3 bases from J; junction bases left unmatched: 4. Germline loops: CDR1 MRHNA, CDR2 SNTAGT. This CDR3 spans 14 amino acids. The chain's CDR3 is CASSEQGATDTQYF. The CDR3 DNA reads as TGTGCCAGCAGCGAACAGGGGGCAACAGATACGCAGTATTTT.

This sequence joins TRBV10-2 and TRBJ1-2; D is undetermined. Germline-derived CDR1 and CDR2 are WSHSY and SAAADI. The germline V and J ends were trimmed by 3 bases and 4 bases, with 3 bases remaining between them. The CDR3 sequence is 11 residues long. Here the CDR3 reads CASSDIYGYTF. The CDR3 DNA follows: TGCGCCAGCAGTGACATCTATGGCTACACCTTC.